The rows below give T cell receptor beta chains drawn from one sample of a study of blood T cell repertoires in COVID-19. Assay used: immunoSEQ multiplex PCR; TCRdb lists only in-frame clones, some missing. The table records approximately 220,000 clones, roughly four fifths of them present only once. The sample was peripheral blood. The receptors originated from a woman aged 55-70 years with acute or convalescent COVID-19. CDR3s include the opening cysteine and the closing phenylalanine or tryptophan. D genes are given only for firm matches. Not all rows give a size; the values are once, few, many and, for expanded clones, a class.

TRBJ2-5,once,TRBV20-1,TRBD2,CGTSAQETQYF,TGCGGAACTAGCGCTCAAGAGACCCAGTACTTC
TRBJ1-6,once,TRBV9,TRBD1,CASSPRTGWNSPLHF,TGTGCCAGCAGCCCCCGGACAGGGTGGAATTCACCCCTCCACTTT
TRBJ2-7,NA,TRBV29-1,TRBD1,CSASYGQGYREQYF,TGCAGCGCATCGTATGGACAGGGGTATCGGGAGCAGTACTTC
TRBJ1-2,NA,TRBV9,NA,CASSPGTNYGYTF,TGTGCCAGCAGCCCAGGTACTAACTATGGCTACACCTTC
TRBJ1-2,few,TRBV4-1,NA,CASSQVLNYGYTF,TGCGCCAGCAGCCAAGTGTTAAACTATGGCTACACCTTC
TRBJ2-4,NA,TRBV4-1,NA,CASSGDPGLGAKNIQYF,TGCGCCAGCAGCGGCGATCCGGGACTGGGAGCCAAAAACATTCAGTACTTC
TRBJ1-3,NA,TRBV9,NA,CASSVGGSGSGNTIYF,TGTGCCAGCAGCGTGGGAGGGAGTGGGTCTGGAAACACCATATATTTT
TRBJ1-1,NA,TRBV29-1,TRBD1,CSVEAGSGQGVQTNTEAFF,TGCAGCGTTGAAGCAGGTAGTGGACAGGGGGTTCAAACGAACACTGAAGCTTTCTTT
TRBJ1-1,NA,TRBV28,NA,CASSSPGRGNTEAFF,TGTGCCAGCAGTTCCCCGGGGAGGGGAAACACTGAAGCTTTCTTT
TRBJ2-3,NA,TRBV7-8,TRBD2,CASSLSSAGGHTDTQYF,TGTGCCAGCAGCTTAAGTTCAGCGGGGGGCCACACAGATACGCAGTATTTT
TRBJ1-2,NA,TRBV7-9,NA,CASSSGTEYGYTF,TGTGCCAGCAGCTCCGGGACTGAATATGGCTACACCTTC
TRBJ1-4,NA,TRBV4-1,NA,CASSPSGQRNEKLFF,TGCGCCAGCAGCCCCTCCGGACAGAGGAATGAAAAACTGTTTTTT
TRBJ2-3,NA,TRBV10-3,TRBD2,CAISEDERGTPDTQYF,TGTGCCATCAGTGAGGACGAGCGGGGGACCCCAGATACGCAGTATTTT
TRBJ1-4,NA,TRBV7-8,NA,CASSLKHEKLFF,TGTGCCAGCAGCCTGAAGCATGAAAAACTGTTTTTT
TRBJ2-7,NA,TRBV2,NA,CASSRNYEQYF,TGTGCCAGCAGCAGGAACTACGAGCAGTACTTC
TRBJ1-1,once,TRBV6-5,NA,CASSTTGPAEAFF,TGTGCCAGCAGTACTACAGGCCCTGCTGAAGCTTTCTTT
TRBJ1-2,NA,TRBV9,TRBD1,CASSVDDRALGYTF,TGTGCCAGCAGCGTAGATGACAGGGCCCTTGGCTACACCTTC
TRBJ2-3,NA,TRBV4-3,TRBD2,CASSPQGVVAGGPGYADTQYF,TGCGCCAGCAGCCCCCAAGGGGTGGTAGCGGGGGGGCCTGGTTATGCAGATACGCAGTATTTT
TRBJ1-6,NA,TRBV30,NA,CASGGLGANSPLHF,TGTGCCTCCGGGGGGTTAGGGGCCAATTCACCCCTCCACTTT
TRBJ2-1,NA,TRBV9,NA,CASSITRDTLYNEQFF,TGTGCCAGCAGCATAACCCGGGACACCCTCTACAATGAGCAGTTCTTC
TRBJ1-4,once,TRBV5-5,NA,CASSRGPRRGNEKLFF,TGTGCCAGCAGCCGGGGACCTCGACGGGGGAATGAAAAACTGTTTTTT
TRBJ1-6,NA,TRBV5-6,TRBD1,CASSPRGGQGRSPLHF,TGTGCCAGCAGCCCGAGGGGAGGACAGGGGAGGTCACCCCTCCACTTT
TRBJ2-1,NA,TRBV9,NA,CASSVGPQESYNEQFF,TGTGCCAGCAGCGTAGGCCCACAAGAATCCTACAATGAGCAGTTCTTC
TRBJ2-2,NA,TRBV6-2/TRBV6-3,TRBD2,CASSYVFGTTHTGELFF,TGTGCCAGCAGTTACGTTTTTGGGACTACTCACACCGGGGAGCTGTTTTTT
TRBJ2-5,NA,TRBV4-1,NA,CASSQEPGAGPQGAQYF,TGCGCCAGCAGCCAAGAACCGGGGGCGGGGCCCCAGGGGGCCCAGTACTTC
TRBJ2-7,NA,TRBV5-4,NA,CASSLQGALLGQYF,TGTGCCAGCAGCTTACAGGGAGCCCTTCTTGGGCAGTACTTC
TRBJ2-7,NA,TRBV20-1,NA,CSASPLAAYEQYF,TGCAGTGCTAGTCCCTTGGCCGCCTACGAGCAGTACTTC
TRBJ2-3,NA,TRBV9,TRBD2,CASSTGTSGTDTQYF,TGTGCCAGCAGCACTGGGACTAGCGGGACAGATACGCAGTATTTT
TRBJ2-4,NA,TRBV29-1,TRBD2,CSVRGGLGNIQYF,TGCAGCGTTCGCGGGGGACTCGGAAACATTCAGTACTTC
TRBJ2-5,NA,TRBV4-2,TRBD2,CASSPKLSTRGGQETQYF,TGTGCCAGCAGCCCCAAGTTAAGCACGCGGGGGGGCCAAGAGACCCAGTACTTC
TRBJ1-6,NA,TRBV3-1/TRBV3-2,NA,CASSQESSSYNSPLHF,TGTGCCAGCAGCCAAGAATCCAGCTCCTATAATTCACCCCTCCACTTT
TRBJ1-6,NA,TRBV30,NA,CAWRGTSNSPLHF,TGTGCCTGGAGGGGGACATCTAATTCACCCCTCCACTTT
TRBJ2-6,NA,TRBV27,TRBD2,CASSPTSGGYTFSGANVLTF,TGTGCCAGCAGTCCAACTAGCGGGGGTTACACTTTCTCTGGGGCCAACGTCCTGACTTTC
TRBJ2-3,NA,TRBV5-1,TRBD2,CASKLTSGGYTDTQYF,TGCGCCAGCAAACTTACTAGCGGGGGGTACACAGATACGCAGTATTTT
TRBJ1-6,once,TRBV6-5,NA,CASSQGVSPLHF,TGTGCCAGCAGCCAAGGGGTTTCACCCCTCCACTTT
TRBJ1-2,NA,TRBV7-2,NA,CASSSSGRGYGYTF,TGTGCCAGCAGCTCCTCAGGGCGAGGCTATGGCTACACCTTC
TRBJ1-1,NA,TRBV27,NA,CASSLSGGRVEAFF,TGTGCCAGCAGTTTATCCGGGGGGCGGGTTGAAGCTTTCTTT
TRBJ1-2,once,TRBV6-5,TRBD1,CASSQGDYGYTF,TGTGCCAGCAGCCAGGGGGACTATGGCTACACCTTC
TRBJ2-1,NA,TRBV5-4,TRBD1,CASSYGQETYNEQFF,TGTGCCAGCAGCTACGGACAGGAAACCTACAATGAGCAGTTCTTC
TRBJ1-5,NA,TRBV30,TRBD1,CAWSVPGQSVPQHF,TGTGCCTGGAGTGTACCGGGACAGTCAGTACCCCAGCATTTT
TRBJ2-1,NA,TRBV9,TRBD2,CASSVGGGTSGLSPSSYNEQFF,TGTGCCAGCAGCGTAGGTGGGGGGACTAGCGGCCTTAGCCCGAGCTCCTACAATGAGCAGTTCTTC
TRBJ1-2,NA,TRBV13,NA,CASSREGKANYGYTF,TGTGCCAGCAGTCGAGAGGGAAAGGCTAACTATGGCTACACCTTC
TRBJ2-7,NA,TRBV6-5,TRBD1,CASSYSGTGIDEQYF,TGTGCCAGCAGTTATTCCGGGACAGGGATAGACGAGCAGTACTTC
TRBJ2-7,NA,TRBV9,TRBD1,CASSEQGSSYEQYF,TGTGCCAGCAGCGAACAGGGGTCCTCCTACGAGCAGTACTTC
TRBJ2-7,NA,TRBV5-6,NA,CASSLDPGEVEQYF,TGTGCCAGCAGCTTGGATCCAGGGGAAGTCGAGCAGTACTTC
TRBJ1-1,once,TRBV18,NA,CASSELPETEAFF,TGTGCCAGCTCAGAATTACCTGAGACTGAAGCTTTCTTT